These T cell receptor beta chains were read from a single sample in a study of blood T cell repertoires in COVID-19. Libraries were prepared by immunoSEQ multiplex PCR; TCRdb keeps only in-frame clonotypes and omits some of them. The sample has some 110,000 clones, approximately 83% seen once. The sequenced sample was peripheral blood. The receptors here all came from a woman of 80 years or more with active or convalescent COVID-19. Each CDR3 is given with its conserved first and last residue. A D gene is named only where the DNA matches it firmly. Expanded clones are given a class, and other clones once, few, many or no size at all.

clone_size,j_call,v_call,d_call,cdr3_aa,cdr3_nt
-,TRBJ2-1,TRBV12-3/TRBV12-4,-,CASSLSGNEQFF,TGTGCCAGCAGTTTATCGGGGAATGAGCAGTTCTTC
-,TRBJ1-1,TRBV18,TRBD1,CASSPGQGNTEAFF,TGTGCCAGCTCACCAGGACAGGGGAACACTGAAGCTTTCTTT
-,TRBJ1-4,TRBV24-1,-,CATSDAGTNEKLFF,TGTGCCACCAGTGACGCGGGTACTAATGAAAAACTGTTTTTT
-,TRBJ2-7,TRBV14,TRBD2,CASNPPPGLPYEQYF,TGTGCCAGCAACCCCCCGCCGGGACTACCCTACGAGCAGTACTTC
once,TRBJ2-7,TRBV15,TRBD1,CATSRVGQGSYEQYF,TGTGCCACCAGCAGAGTCGGACAGGGCTCCTACGAGCAGTACTTC
-,TRBJ2-7,TRBV7-9,-,CASSLGVGVTHEQYF,TGTGCCAGCAGCTTAGGGGTCGGGGTAACCCACGAGCAGTACTTC
-,TRBJ1-1,TRBV10-3,-,CAISESRGTEAFF,TGTGCCATCAGTGAGTCGAGGGGGACTGAAGCTTTCTTT
few,TRBJ2-7,TRBV7-2,TRBD2,CASSSGPTFLREIPGEQYF,TGTGCCAGCAGCTCCGGGCCGACTTTCTTGCGGGAGATCCCGGGGGAGCAGTACTTC
-,TRBJ1-1,TRBV20-1,-,CSAIRDEAFF,TGCAGTGCTATCCGGGATGAAGCTTTCTTT
-,TRBJ2-7,TRBV6-5,-,CASRPAGPHEQYF,TGTGCCAGCAGACCTGCAGGTCCCCACGAGCAGTACTTC
-,TRBJ2-7,TRBV30,TRBD1,CAWSGTGTYEQYF,TGTGCCTGGAGTGGGACAGGGACCTACGAGCAGTACTTC
-,TRBJ1-2,TRBV10-3,-,CAISESTPGGGNGYTF,TGTGCCATCAGTGAGTCGACTCCCGGGGGGGGAAATGGCTACACCTTC
few,TRBJ2-1,TRBV29-1,-,CSVGDDEQFF,TGCAGCGTTGGAGACGATGAGCAGTTCTTC
-,TRBJ2-2,TRBV11-3,-,CASSLVAGNTGELFF,TGTGCCAGCAGCTTAGTTGCAGGGAACACCGGGGAGCTGTTTTTT
-,TRBJ2-1,TRBV7-6,TRBD2,CASSLRGLAVYNEQFF,TGTGCCAGCAGCCTACGGGGACTAGCGGTTTACAATGAGCAGTTCTTC
-,TRBJ2-3,TRBV15,TRBD2,CATSIGGTSTDTQYF,TGTGCCACCTCTATCGGGGGGACTAGCACAGATACGCAGTATTTT
-,TRBJ1-3,TRBV2,-,CASSEARGGNTIYF,TGTGCCAGCAGTGAAGCCAGGGGTGGAAACACCATATATTTT